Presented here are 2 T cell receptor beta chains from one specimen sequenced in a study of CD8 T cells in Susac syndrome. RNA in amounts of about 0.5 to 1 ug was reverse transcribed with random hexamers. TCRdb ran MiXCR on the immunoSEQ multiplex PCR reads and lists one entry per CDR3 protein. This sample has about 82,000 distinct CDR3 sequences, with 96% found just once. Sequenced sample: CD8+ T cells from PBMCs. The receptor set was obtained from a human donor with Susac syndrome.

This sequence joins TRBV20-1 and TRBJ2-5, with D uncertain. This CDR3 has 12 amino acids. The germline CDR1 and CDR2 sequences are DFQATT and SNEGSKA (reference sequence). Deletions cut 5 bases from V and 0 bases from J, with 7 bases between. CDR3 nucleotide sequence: TGCAGTGCTTTAGGGTACCAAGAGACCCAGTACTTC. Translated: CSALGYQETQYF.

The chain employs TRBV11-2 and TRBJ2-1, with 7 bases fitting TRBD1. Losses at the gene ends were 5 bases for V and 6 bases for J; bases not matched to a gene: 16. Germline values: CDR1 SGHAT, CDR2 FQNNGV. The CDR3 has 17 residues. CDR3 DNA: TGTGCCAGCAGCCCTCAACAACCGACAGGGTACGGCAATGAGCAGTTCTTC. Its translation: CASSPQQPTGYGNEQFF.